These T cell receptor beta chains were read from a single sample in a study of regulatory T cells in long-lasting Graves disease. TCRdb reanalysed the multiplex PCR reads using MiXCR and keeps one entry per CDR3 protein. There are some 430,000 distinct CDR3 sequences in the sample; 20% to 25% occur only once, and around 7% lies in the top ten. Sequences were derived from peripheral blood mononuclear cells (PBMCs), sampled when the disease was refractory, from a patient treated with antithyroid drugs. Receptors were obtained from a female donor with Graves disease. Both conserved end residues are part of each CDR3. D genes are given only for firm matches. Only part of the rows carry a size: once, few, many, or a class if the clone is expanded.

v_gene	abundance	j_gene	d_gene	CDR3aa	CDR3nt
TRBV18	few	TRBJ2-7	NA	CASSPVELAGEQYF	TGTGCCAGCTCACCTGTGGAGCTTGCGGGGGAGCAGTACTTC
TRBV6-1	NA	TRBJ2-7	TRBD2	CASSETSGSYEQYF	TGTGCCAGCAGCGAGACTAGCGGGAGCTACGAGCAGTACTTC
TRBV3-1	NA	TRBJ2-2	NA	CASSQGGDGELFF	TGTGCCAGCAGCCAAGGTGGAGACGGGGAGCTGTTTTTT
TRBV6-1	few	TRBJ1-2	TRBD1	CASRAPPDRGANYGYTF	TGTGCCAGCAGAGCACCCCCAGACAGGGGAGCTAACTATGGCTACACCTTC
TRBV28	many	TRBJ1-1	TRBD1	CASSPVQGARTEAFF	TGTGCCAGCAGTCCGGTACAGGGGGCGCGTACTGAAGCTTTCTTT
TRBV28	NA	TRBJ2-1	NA	CATVLRGGVGNEQFF	TGTGCCACAGTCCTCCGAGGAGGTGTCGGCAATGAGCAGTTCTTC
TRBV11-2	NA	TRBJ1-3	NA	CASSLGPRPSGNTIYF	TGTGCCAGCAGCTTGGGCCCCAGGCCCTCTGGAAACACCATATATTTT
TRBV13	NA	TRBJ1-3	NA	CASSQGGGTSGNTIYF	TGTGCCAGCAGCCAAGGGGGAGGAACCTCTGGAAACACCATATATTTT
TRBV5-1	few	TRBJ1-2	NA	CASSLVNSNYGYTF	TGCGCCAGCAGCTTGGTCAACAGTAACTATGGCTACACCTTC
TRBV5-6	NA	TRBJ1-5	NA	CASSRTDGTVQPQHF	TGTGCCAGCAGCAGGACGGACGGGACGGTTCAGCCCCAGCATTTT
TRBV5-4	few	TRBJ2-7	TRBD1	CASSSTGTGPYEQYF	TGTGCCAGCAGCTCAACCGGGACAGGGCCCTACGAGCAGTACTTC
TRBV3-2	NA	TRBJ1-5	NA	CASSQGKVGQPQHF	TGTGCCAGCAGCCAAGGTAAAGTAGGACAGCCCCAGCATTTT
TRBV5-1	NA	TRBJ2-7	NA	CASSLRAPSVHEQYF	TGCGCCAGCAGCTTGCGGGCGCCGTCGGTCCACGAGCAGTACTTC
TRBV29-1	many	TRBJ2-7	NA	CSVDNNSGYEQYF	TGCAGCGTTGACAACAATTCAGGCTACGAGCAGTACTTC
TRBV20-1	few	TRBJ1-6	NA	CSARDRDSSYNSPLHF	TGCAGTGCTAGAGACCGGGATAGCTCCTATAATTCACCCCTCCACTTT
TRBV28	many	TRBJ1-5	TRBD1	CASSYTGGGQPQHF	TGTGCCAGCAGTTATACAGGGGGCGGACAGCCCCAGCATTTT
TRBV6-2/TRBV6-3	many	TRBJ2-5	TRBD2	CASNPGGETQYF	TGTGCCAGCAACCCGGGGGGAGAGACCCAGTACTTC
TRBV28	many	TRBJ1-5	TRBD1	CASSPGWTPGDRGHQPQHF	TGTGCCAGCAGCCCGGGGTGGACGCCCGGGGACAGGGGGCATCAGCCCCAGCATTTT
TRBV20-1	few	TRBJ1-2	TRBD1	CSATGGYYGYTF	TGCAGTGCCACAGGGGGCTACTATGGCTACACCTTC
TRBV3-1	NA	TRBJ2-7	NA	CASSQGVGDGYEQYF	TGTGCCAGCAGCCAAGGGGTAGGGGACGGGTACGAGCAGTACTTC
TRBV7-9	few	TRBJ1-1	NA	CASSFNVVGTEAFF	TGTGCCAGCAGCTTTAACGTGGTGGGCACTGAAGCTTTCTTT
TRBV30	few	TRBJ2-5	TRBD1	CAWGTGDETQYF	TGTGCCTGGGGGACAGGGGACGAGACCCAGTACTTC
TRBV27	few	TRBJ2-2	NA	CASSPRIILYTGELFF	TGTGCCAGCAGTCCCAGAATCATTTTATACACCGGGGAGCTGTTTTTT
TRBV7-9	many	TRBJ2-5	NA	CASSTGGQGEETQYF	TGTGCCAGCAGCACGGGGGGACAAGGGGAGGAGACCCAGTACTTC
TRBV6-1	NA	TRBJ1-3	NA	CASSTRLGSENTIYF	TGTGCCAGCAGCACACGACTCGGGTCTGAAAACACCATATATTTT
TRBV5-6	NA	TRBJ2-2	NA	CASSLWDQTGELFF	TGTGCCAGCAGCTTGTGGGATCAAACCGGGGAGCTGTTTTTT
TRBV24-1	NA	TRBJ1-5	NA	CATSDSRAWEPQHF	TGTGCCACCAGTGATTCCAGGGCTTGGGAGCCCCAGCATTTT
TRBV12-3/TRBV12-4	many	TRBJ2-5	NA	CASRNRGLDRETQYF	TGTGCCAGCAGAAATCGGGGGCTGGATCGGGAGACCCAGTACTTC
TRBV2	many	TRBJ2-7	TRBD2	CASSEEPGLAYEQYF	TGTGCCAGCAGTGAAGAACCGGGACTAGCTTACGAGCAGTACTTC
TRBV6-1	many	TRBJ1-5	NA	CASNPTDLSNQPQHF	TGTGCCAGCAACCCTACAGATCTTAGCAATCAGCCCCAGCATTTT
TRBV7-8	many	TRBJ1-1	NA	CASSLALLYVTEAFF	TGTGCCAGCAGCTTAGCCCTTTTGTACGTCACTGAAGCTTTCTTT
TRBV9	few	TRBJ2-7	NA	CASSVAGGLVAEQYF	TGTGCCAGCAGCGTAGCCGGAGGGCTGGTCGCCGAGCAGTACTTC
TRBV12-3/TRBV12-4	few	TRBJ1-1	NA	CASTLNLEAFF	TGTGCCAGCACCCTTAACCTTGAAGCTTTCTTT
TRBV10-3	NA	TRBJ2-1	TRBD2	CAISEPTSGIYNEQFF	TGTGCCATCAGTGAGCCGACTAGCGGGATTTACAATGAGCAGTTCTTC
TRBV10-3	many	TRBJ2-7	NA	CAISEFEGGDEQYF	TGTGCCATCAGTGAGTTCGAGGGGGGTGACGAGCAGTACTTC
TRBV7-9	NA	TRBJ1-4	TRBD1	CASSLRTGNEKLFF	TGTGCCAGCAGCTTACGGACAGGGAATGAAAAACTGTTTTTT
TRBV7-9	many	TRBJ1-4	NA	CASSLGRGREKLFF	TGTGCCAGCAGCTTGGGCAGGGGACGTGAAAAACTGTTTTTT
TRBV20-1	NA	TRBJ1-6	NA	CSAPSPEDLNSPLHF	TGCAGTGCTCCTTCTCCAGAGGATCTTAATTCACCCCTCCACTTT
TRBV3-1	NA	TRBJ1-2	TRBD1	CASSQWDRLGYTF	TGTGCCAGCAGCCAATGGGACAGATTAGGCTACACCTTC
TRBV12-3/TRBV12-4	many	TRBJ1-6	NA	CASSLEFSPLHF	TGTGCCAGCAGTTTAGAGTTTTCACCCCTCCACTTT
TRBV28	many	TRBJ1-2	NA	CASSLMGGYTF	TGTGCCAGCAGTTTAATGGGTGGCTACACCTTC
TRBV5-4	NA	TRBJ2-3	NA	CASSWGADTQYF	TGTGCCAGCAGCTGGGGAGCGGATACGCAGTATTTT
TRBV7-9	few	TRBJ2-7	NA	CASSLESRHSYEQYF	TGTGCCAGCAGCTTGGAGTCCCGGCACTCCTACGAGCAGTACTTC
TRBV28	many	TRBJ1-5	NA	CASSLLWDQPQHF	TGTGCCAGCAGTTTATTGTGGGATCAGCCCCAGCATTTT
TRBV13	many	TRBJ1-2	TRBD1	CASKGGQELNYGYTF	TGTGCCAGCAAGGGGGGACAGGAGCTAAACTATGGCTACACCTTC
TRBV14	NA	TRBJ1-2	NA	CASSRLANYGYTF	TGTGCCAGCAGCCGCCTAGCTAACTATGGCTACACCTTC
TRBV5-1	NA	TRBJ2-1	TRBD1	CASSKPGQHNEQFF	TGCGCCAGCAGCAAACCGGGACAGCACAATGAGCAGTTCTTC
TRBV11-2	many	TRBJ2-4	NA	CASRSPGMAKNIQYF	TGTGCCAGCAGGTCGCCGGGTATGGCCAAAAACATTCAGTACTTC
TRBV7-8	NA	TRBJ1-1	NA	CASSRADSGTEAFF	TGTGCCAGCAGCCGCGCCGACAGTGGCACTGAAGCTTTCTTT
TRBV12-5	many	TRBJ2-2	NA	CASGPPLDGTGELFF	TGTGCTAGTGGTCCCCCACTCGACGGGACCGGGGAGCTGTTTTTT